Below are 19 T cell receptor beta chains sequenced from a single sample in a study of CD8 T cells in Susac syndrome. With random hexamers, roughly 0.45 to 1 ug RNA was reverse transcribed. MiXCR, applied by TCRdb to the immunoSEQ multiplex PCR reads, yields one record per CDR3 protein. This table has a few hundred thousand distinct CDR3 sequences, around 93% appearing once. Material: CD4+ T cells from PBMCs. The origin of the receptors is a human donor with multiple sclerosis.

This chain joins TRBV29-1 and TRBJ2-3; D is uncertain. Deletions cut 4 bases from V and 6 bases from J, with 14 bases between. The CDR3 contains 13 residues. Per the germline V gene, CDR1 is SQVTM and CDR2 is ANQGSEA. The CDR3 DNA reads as TGCAGCGTTGCAAGACTGCTCCTGGATACGCAGTATTTT. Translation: CSVARLLLDTQYF.

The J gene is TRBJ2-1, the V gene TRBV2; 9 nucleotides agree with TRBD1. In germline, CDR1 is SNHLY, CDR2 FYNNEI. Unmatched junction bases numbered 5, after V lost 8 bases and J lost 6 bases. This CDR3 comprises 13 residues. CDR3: CASGQGRVNEQFF. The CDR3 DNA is TGTGCCAGCGGACAGGGGAGAGTCAATGAGCAGTTCTTC. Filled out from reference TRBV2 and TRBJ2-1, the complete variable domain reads EPEVTQTPSHQVTQMGQEVILRCVPISNHLYFYWYRQILGQKVEFLVSFYNNEISEKSEIFDDQFSVERPDGSNFTLKIRSTKLEDSAMYFCASGQGRVNEQFFGPGTRLTVL.

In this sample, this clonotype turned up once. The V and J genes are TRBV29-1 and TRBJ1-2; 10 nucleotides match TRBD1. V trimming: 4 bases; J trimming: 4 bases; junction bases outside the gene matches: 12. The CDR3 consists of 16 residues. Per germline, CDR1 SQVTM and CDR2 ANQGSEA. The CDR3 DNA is TGCAGCGTTGGGGGGACAGGGGAAAGGGAAGGCTATGGCTACACCTTC. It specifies CSVGGTGEREGYGYTF.

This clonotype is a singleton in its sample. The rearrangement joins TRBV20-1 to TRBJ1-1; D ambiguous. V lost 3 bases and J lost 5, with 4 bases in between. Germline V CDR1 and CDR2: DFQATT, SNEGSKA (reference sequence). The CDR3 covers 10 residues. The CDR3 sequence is CSASRTEAFF. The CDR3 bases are TGCAGTGCTAGCAGGACTGAAGCTTTCTTT.

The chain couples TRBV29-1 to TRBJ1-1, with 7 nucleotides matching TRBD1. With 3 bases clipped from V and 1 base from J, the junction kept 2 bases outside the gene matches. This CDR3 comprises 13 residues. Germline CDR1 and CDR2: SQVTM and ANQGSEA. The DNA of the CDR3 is TGCAGCGTTGACCAGGGGGAGAACACTGAAGCTTTCTTT. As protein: CSVDQGENTEAFF.

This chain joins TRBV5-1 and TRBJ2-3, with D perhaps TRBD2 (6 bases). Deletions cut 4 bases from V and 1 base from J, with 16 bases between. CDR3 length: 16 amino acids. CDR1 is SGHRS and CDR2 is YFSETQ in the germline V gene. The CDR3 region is CASSLGAASGTDTQYF. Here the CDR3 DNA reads TGCGCCAGCAGCCTGGGTGCGGCTAGCGGCACAGATACGCAGTATTTT.

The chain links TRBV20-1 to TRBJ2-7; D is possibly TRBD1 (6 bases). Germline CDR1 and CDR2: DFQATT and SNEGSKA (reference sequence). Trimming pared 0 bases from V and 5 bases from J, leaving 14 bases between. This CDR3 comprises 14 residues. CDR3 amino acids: CSARDQGSFHEQYF. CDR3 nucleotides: TGCAGTGCTAGAGATCAGGGGAGTTTTCACGAGCAGTACTTC.

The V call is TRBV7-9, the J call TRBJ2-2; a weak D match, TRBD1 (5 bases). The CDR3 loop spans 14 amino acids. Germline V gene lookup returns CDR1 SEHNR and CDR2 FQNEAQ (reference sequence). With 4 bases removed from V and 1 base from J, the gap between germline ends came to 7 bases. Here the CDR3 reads CASSWGVNTGELFF. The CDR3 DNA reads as TGTGCCAGCAGCTGGGGCGTGAACACCGGGGAGCTGTTTTTT.

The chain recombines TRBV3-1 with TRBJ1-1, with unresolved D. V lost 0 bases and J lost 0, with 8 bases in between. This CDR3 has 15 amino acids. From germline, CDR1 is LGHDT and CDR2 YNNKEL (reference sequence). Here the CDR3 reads CASSQDDGMNTEAFF. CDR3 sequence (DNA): TGTGCCAGCAGCCAAGATGATGGGATGAACACTGAAGCTTTCTTT.

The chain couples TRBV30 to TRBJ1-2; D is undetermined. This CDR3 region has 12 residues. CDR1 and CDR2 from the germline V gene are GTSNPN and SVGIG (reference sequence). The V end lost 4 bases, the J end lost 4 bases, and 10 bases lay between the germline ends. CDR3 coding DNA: TGTGCCTGGACGGCAGGTGGCTATGGCTACACCTTC. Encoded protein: CAWTAGGYGYTF.

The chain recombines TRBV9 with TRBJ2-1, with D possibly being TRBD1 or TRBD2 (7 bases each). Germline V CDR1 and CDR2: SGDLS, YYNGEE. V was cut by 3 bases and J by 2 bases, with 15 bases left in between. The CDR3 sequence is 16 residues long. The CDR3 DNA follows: TGTGCCAGCAGCGCCCTTCAGGGGGGGACCTACAATGAGCAGTTCTTC. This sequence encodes CASSALQGGTYNEQFF.

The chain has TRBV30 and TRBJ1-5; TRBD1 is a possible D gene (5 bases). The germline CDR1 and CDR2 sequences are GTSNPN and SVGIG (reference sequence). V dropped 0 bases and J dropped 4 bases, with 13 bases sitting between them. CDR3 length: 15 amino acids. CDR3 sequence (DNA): TGTGCCTGGAGTGTGTCCGGGACGGTGAATCAGCCCCAGCATTTT. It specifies CAWSVSGTVNQPQHF.

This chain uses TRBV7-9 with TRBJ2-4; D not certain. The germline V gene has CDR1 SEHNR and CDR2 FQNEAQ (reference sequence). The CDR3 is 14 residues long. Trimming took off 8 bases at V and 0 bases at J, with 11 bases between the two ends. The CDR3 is CASGELKAKNIQYF. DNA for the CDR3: TGTGCCAGCGGCGAACTGAAAGCCAAAAACATTCAGTACTTC.

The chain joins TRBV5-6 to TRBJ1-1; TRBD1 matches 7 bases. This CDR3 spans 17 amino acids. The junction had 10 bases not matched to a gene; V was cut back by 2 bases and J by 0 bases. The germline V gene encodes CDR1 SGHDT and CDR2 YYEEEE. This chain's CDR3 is CASSLIPGDSMNTEAFF. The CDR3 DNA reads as TGTGCCAGCAGCTTAATCCCGGGGGACAGCATGAACACTGAAGCTTTCTTT.

The CDR3 here is CAISVDGDYGYTF. The CDR3 DNA follows: TGTGCCATCAGTGTAGACGGGGACTATGGCTACACCTTC. The chain couples TRBV10-3 to TRBJ1-2; D is uncertain. The germline V gene encodes CDR1 ENHRY and CDR2 SYGVKD. The CDR3 extends over 13 amino acids. Trimming shortened V by 4 bases and J by 3 bases, and 9 bases separated the two germline ends.

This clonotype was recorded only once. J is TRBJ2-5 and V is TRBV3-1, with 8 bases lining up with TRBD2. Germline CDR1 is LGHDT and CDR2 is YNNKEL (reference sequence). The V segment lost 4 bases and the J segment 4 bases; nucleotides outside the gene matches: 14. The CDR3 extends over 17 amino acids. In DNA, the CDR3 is TGTGCCAGCAGCCCTCTACGGGGGGGCCTCTCCCGAGAGACCCAGTACTTC. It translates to CASSPLRGGLSRETQYF.

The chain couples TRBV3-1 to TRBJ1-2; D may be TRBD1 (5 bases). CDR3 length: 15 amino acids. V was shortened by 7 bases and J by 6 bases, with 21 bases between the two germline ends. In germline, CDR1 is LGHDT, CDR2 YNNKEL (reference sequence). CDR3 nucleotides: TGTGCCAGCACCCCGTCGGGACCGGGAGGTCATGGCTACACCTTC. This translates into CASTPSGPGGHGYTF.

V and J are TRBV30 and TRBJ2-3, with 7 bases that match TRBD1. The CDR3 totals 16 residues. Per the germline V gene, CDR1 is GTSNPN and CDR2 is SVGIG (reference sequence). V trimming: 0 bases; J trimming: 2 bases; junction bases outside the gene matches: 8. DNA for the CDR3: TGTGCCTGGAGTGTACGGAAAGGGGGCCTCACAGATACGCAGTATTTT. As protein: CAWSVRKGGLTDTQYF.

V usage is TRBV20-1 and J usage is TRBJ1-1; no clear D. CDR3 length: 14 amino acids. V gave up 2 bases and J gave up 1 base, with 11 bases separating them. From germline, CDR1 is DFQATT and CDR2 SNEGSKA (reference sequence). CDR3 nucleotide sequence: TGCAGTGCTAGAAGGCAAGGCTCGAACACTGAAGCTTTCTTT. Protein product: CSARRQGSNTEAFF.